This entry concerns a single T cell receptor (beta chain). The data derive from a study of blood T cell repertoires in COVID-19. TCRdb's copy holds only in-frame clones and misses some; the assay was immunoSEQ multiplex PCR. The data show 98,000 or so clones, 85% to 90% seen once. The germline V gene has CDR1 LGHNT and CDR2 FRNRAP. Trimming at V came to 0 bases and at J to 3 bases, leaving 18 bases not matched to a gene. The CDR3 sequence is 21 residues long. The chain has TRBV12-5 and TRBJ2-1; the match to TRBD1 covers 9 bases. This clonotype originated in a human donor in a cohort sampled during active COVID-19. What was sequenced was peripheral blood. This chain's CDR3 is CASGLVVRDRVRAQNYNEQFF. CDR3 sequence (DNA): TGTGCTAGTGGTTTGGTAGTTAGGGACAGGGTTCGGGCGCAGAACTACAATGAGCAGTTCTTC.